These 20 T cell receptor beta chains originate from one sample sequenced in a study of T cell repertoires in cytomegalovirus infection (dated by TCRdb to about 2019). The sequencing machine was an Illumina HiSeq 1500. TCRdb took the public reads, trimmed them with fastp at Q25, ran MiXCR for clone calling and kept in-frame beta chains. One record per CDR3 amino acid sequence lists the most common genes and DNA. The sample table holds approximately 500,000 distinct CDR3 sequences, of which about 25% were seen once. The ten largest make up less than 15% of the sample. Sequenced material: PBMCs. The receptors derive from a human donor in good health (CMV status not recorded). Some clones in this sample may be carry-over from other donors' samples.

This rearrangement joins TRBV24-1 to TRBJ1-1, with 8 bases aligning to TRBD1. Trimming took 2 bases from V and 3 from J; bases not matched to a gene: 4. The CDR3 covers 15 residues. The germline gives CDR1 KGHDR, CDR2 SFDVKD. The CDR3, as DNA: TGTGCCACCAGTGATTCTAAACAGGGGGACACTGAAGCTTTCTTT. The encoded protein is CATSDSKQGDTEAFF.

This clonotype has a count of ten or more. V and J are TRBV7-2 and TRBJ2-7; D ambiguous. V was trimmed by 5 bases and J by 5 bases, leaving 13 bases between them. The CDR3 contains 13 residues. Germline CDR1 SGHTA, CDR2 FQGNSA. The CDR3 coding sequence is TGTGCCAGCAGCATTACCGGCAACCACGAGCAGTACGTC. Translated, it gives CASSITGNHEQYV.

This clonotype was recorded at least ten times. The chain links TRBV12-3 or TRBV12-4 to TRBJ2-3; 9 bases match TRBD2. V trimming: 3 bases; J trimming: 2 bases; junction bases outside the gene matches: 3. The CDR3 spans 15 residues. The CDR3 bases are TGTGCCAGCAGTTTGACTAGCGGTCACACAGATACGCAGTATTTT. Translation: CASSLTSGHTDTQYF.

In its sample, this clonotype was seen a few times. The gene calls are TRBV3-1 and TRBJ2-3; TRBD1 matches at 7 bases. CDR3 size: 15 residues. The junction had 4 bases not matched to a gene; V was cut back by 4 bases and J by 0 bases. In germline, CDR1 is LGHDT, CDR2 YNNKEL (reference sequence). The CDR3 protein is CASSPRDSSTDTQYF. The CDR3 DNA sequence: TGTGCCAGCAGCCCCCGGGACAGTAGCACAGATACGCAGTATTTT.

The chain employs TRBV29-1 and TRBJ1-1; 7 positions agree with TRBD1. This CDR3 region has 14 residues. Trimming took 3 bases from V and 5 from J; bases not matched to a gene: 9. Germline assignment: CDR1 SQVTM and CDR2 ANQGSEA. The CDR3 loop is CSVDIGTGVTEAFF. CDR3 nucleotides: TGCAGCGTTGACATAGGAACAGGGGTAACTGAAGCTTTCTTT.

There are a few counts of this clonotype. This chain connects TRBV20-1 to TRBJ2-1, with D possibly being TRBD2 (5 bases). The CDR3 runs 13 residues. With 6 bases removed from V and 6 bases from J, the gap between germline ends came to 15 bases. Looked up from germline, CDR1 is DFQATT and CDR2 is SNEGSKA (reference sequence). CDR3 residues: CSAYKRTLNEQFF. The DNA of the CDR3 is TGCAGTGCGTACAAGCGGACCCTCAATGAGCAGTTCTTC.

This chain joins TRBV10-3 and TRBJ2-7; weak D call: TRBD1 (6 bases). Germline CDR1 reads ENHRY; CDR2 reads SYGVKD. The CDR3 length is 14 residues. Deletions cut 3 bases from V and 2 bases from J, with 11 bases between. Written as DNA, the CDR3 is TGTGCCATCAGTGACCCCAGGGGACCCTACGAGCAGTACTTC. It encodes CAISDPRGPYEQYF.

CDR3 in amino acids: CASSPGSYNQPQHF. In nucleotides, the CDR3 is TGTGCCAGCAGCCCGGGGTCATACAATCAGCCCCAGCATTTT. V and J are TRBV3-1 and TRBJ1-5; D remains unclear. Trimming stripped 4 bases from V and 3 bases from J, with 10 bases between. Germline CDR1 and CDR2: LGHDT and YNNKEL (reference sequence). There are 14 residues in the CDR3.

This clonotype turned up a few times. Here the CDR3 reads CASRPVGENTEAFF. DNA for the CDR3: TGTGCCAGCAGACCGGTGGGAGAGAACACTGAAGCTTTCTTT. This chain joins TRBV12-3 or TRBV12-4 and TRBJ1-1; D remains ambiguous. The CDR3 runs to 14 residues. The V end was cut by 6 bases, the J end by 1 base, with 12 bases between.

V gene TRBV7-2 combines with J gene TRBJ2-7; 7 bases match TRBD2. The V gene end was trimmed by 4 bases and the J gene end by 0 bases; junction bases not matched to a gene: 6. The germline CDR1 and CDR2 sequences are SGHTA and FQGNSA. The CDR3 sequence is 15 residues long. Written as DNA, the CDR3 is TGTGCCAGCAGCTCCCGAGCGGGGAGCTCCTACGAGCAGTACTTC. Translation gives CASSSRAGSSYEQYF. Full variable domain (remainder filled in from reference TRBV7-2 and TRBJ2-7): GAGVSQSPSNKVTEKGKDVELRCDPISGHTALYWYRQSLGQGLEFLIYFQGNSAPDKSGLPSDRFSAERTGGSVSTLTIQRTQQEDSAVYLCASSSRAGSSYEQYFGPGTRLTVT.

Here the CDR3 reads CASRKTGQPYEQYF. The CDR3 DNA is TGTGCCAGCAGAAAAACGGGACAGCCCTACGAGCAGTACTTC. V is TRBV3-1 and J is TRBJ2-7; TRBD1 matches at 7 bases. The CDR3 runs to 14 residues. The germline V gene has CDR1 LGHDT and CDR2 YNNKEL (reference sequence). The ends lost 6 bases at V and 2 bases at J; junction bases unmatched: 7.

This chain joins TRBV28 and TRBJ1-5; TRBD1 aligns across 7 bases. Looked up from germline, CDR1 is MDHEN and CDR2 is SYDVKM. The CDR3 length is 15 residues. The V and J ends lost 8 bases and 3 bases, in that order; junction bases with no gene match: 10. The CDR3 nucleotides are TGTGCCAGCTCCCCCGGGGACAGAGTCAATCAGCCCCAGCATTTT. It yields the protein CASSPGDRVNQPQHF.

The chain uses TRBV28 and TRBJ2-1; 9 bases fit TRBD2. The germline CDR1 and CDR2 sequences are MDHEN and SYDVKM. Trimming at V came to 2 bases and at J to 7 bases, leaving 6 bases not matched to a gene. CDR3 length: 15 amino acids. CDR3 bases: TGTGCCAGCAGTTTAAAGGCGGGAGGGCCGAATGAGCAGTTCTTC. It specifies CASSLKAGGPNEQFF. Based on the CDR3 plus reference TRBV28 and TRBJ2-1, the full variable domain is DVKVTQSSRYLVKRTGEKVFLECVQDMDHENMFWYRQDPGLGLRLIYFSYDVKMKEKGDIPEGYSVSREKKERFSLILESASTNQTSMYLCASSLKAGGPNEQFFGPGTRLTVL.

This clonotype has just a few counts. The V call is TRBV6-4, the J call TRBJ1-1; 12 positions match TRBD1. The CDR3 length is 16 residues. Germline-derived CDR1 and CDR2 are MRHNA and SNTAGT. J was trimmed by 0 bases and V by 6 bases; bases with no gene match: 5. This chain's CDR3 is CASRGDRGPVNTEAFF. The CDR3 bases are TGTGCCAGCAGGGGGGACAGGGGGCCAGTGAACACTGAAGCTTTCTTT.

This clonotype came up a few times. The V call is TRBV7-9, the J call TRBJ2-5; D is uncertain. Germline values: CDR1 SEHNR, CDR2 FQNEAQ (reference sequence). The CDR3 spans 15 residues. V was pared by 1 base and J by 5 bases, with 14 bases between. The CDR3 spells CASSLGYWPVETQYF. CDR3 in DNA: TGTGCCAGCAGCTTAGGGTACTGGCCGGTGGAGACCCAGTACTTC.

The rearrangement joins TRBV6-2 or TRBV6-3 to TRBJ2-2, with D possibly TRBD2 on 6 matching bases. The CDR3 spans 14 residues. Per germline, CDR1 MNHEY and CDR2 SVGEGT. V was trimmed by 2 bases and J by 5 bases, leaving 9 bases between them. The CDR3 DNA follows: TGTGCCAGCAGTTACCGGGAGTTTACCGGGGAGCTGTTTTTT. Its protein is CASSYREFTGELFF.

As DNA, the CDR3 is TGTGCCTCTGGGGGGCGGGTAGGCGATGAGCAGTTCTTC. It encodes CASGGRVGDEQFF. This sequence joins TRBV10-3 and TRBJ2-1; tentatively, D is TRBD1 or TRBD2 (6 bases each). The CDR3 spans 13 residues. V dropped 11 bases and J dropped 8 bases, with 19 bases sitting between them. Per germline, CDR1 ENHRY and CDR2 SYGVKD.

There are many counts of this clonotype. The chain carries TRBV7-3 and TRBJ2-6, with no clear D. The V gene lost 0 bases and the J gene lost 4 bases, with 4 bases spanning the gap. CDR3 size: 14 residues. Per germline, CDR1 SGHTA and CDR2 FQGTGA. CDR3 nucleotide sequence: TGTGCCAGCAGCTTAACCTCCGGGGCCAACGTCCTGACTTTC. Translating it yields CASSLTSGANVLTF.

The chain employs TRBV7-2 and TRBJ2-5; TRBD2 matches at 8 bases. CDR3 size: 20 residues. Germline V gene lookup returns CDR1 SGHTA and CDR2 FQGNSA. With V trimmed by 0 bases and J by 3 bases, 18 bases remained unmatched. This CDR3 reads CASSLADRGDFGTREETQYF. The CDR3 bases are TGTGCCAGCAGCTTAGCTGACCGTGGGGACTTTGGGACTAGGGAAGAGACCCAGTACTTC. The full variable domain, in which reference TRBV7-2 and TRBJ2-5 provide the parts outside the CDR3, is GAGVSQSPSNKVTEKGKDVELRCDPISGHTALYWYRQSLGQGLEFLIYFQGNSAPDKSGLPSDRFSAERTGGSVSTLTIQRTQQEDSAVYLCASSLADRGDFGTREETQYFGPGTRLLVL.

In this sample, this clonotype turned up many times. The chain is built from TRBV7-2 and TRBJ1-3; D remains unclear. CDR3 size: 16 residues. Trimming shortened V by 0 bases and J by 4 bases, and 13 bases separated the two germline ends. The germline CDR1 and CDR2 sequences are SGHTA and FQGNSA. CDR3 amino acids: CASSLAFGRPGNTIYF. Written as DNA, the CDR3 is TGTGCCAGCAGCTTAGCGTTCGGACGTCCAGGAAACACCATATATTTT.